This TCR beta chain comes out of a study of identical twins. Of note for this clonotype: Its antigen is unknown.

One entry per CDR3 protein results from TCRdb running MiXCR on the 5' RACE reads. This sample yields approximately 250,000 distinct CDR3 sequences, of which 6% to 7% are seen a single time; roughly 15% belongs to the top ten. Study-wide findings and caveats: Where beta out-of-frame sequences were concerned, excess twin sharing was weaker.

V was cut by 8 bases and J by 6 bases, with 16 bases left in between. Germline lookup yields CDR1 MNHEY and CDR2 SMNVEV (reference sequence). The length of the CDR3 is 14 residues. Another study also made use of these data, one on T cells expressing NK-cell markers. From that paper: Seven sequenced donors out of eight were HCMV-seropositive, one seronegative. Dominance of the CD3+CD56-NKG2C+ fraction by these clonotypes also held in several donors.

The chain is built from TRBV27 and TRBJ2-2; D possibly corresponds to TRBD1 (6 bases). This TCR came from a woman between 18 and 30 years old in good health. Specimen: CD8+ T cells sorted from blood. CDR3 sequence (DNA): TGTGCCAGCGCCCCCACAGGGACCTCCGGGGAGCTGTTTTTT. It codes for CASAPTGTSGELFF.